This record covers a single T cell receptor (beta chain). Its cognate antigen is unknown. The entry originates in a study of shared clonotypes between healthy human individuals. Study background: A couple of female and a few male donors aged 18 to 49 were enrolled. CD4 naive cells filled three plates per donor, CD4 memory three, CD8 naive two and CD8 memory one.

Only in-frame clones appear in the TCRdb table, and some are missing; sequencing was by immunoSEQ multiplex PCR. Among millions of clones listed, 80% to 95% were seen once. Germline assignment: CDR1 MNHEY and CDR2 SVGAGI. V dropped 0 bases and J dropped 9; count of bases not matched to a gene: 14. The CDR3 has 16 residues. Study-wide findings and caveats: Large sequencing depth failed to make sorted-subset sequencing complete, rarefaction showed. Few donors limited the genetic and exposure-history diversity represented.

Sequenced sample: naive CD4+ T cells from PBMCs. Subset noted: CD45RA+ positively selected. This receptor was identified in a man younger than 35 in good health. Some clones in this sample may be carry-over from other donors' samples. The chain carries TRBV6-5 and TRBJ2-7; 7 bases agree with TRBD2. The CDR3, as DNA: TGTGCCAGCAGTTACTCGAGGGTACTAGCGTTAGCTTGGCAGTACTTC. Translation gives CASSYSRVLALAWQYF.